This TCR beta chain was sequenced for a study of naive and memory T cell subsets (dated by TCRdb to about 2017). In terms of the full investigation: The figure summarizing these samples reported 10 or so blood donors, 7 tuberculin skin test biopsies and 3 saline control biopsies. PCR2 was typically performed as a SYBR Green qPCR that was stopped at a set threshold, although end-point PCR (roughly 6 cycles) could be used instead for low-input samples.

Measured from the cysteine to the phenylalanine, the CDR3 is 14 residues long. Only the CDR3 portion is preserved as DNA: 42 bases, with reading frame beginning at the first base. V loses 6 bases, J loses 3 bases, and the germline ends lie 11 bases apart. The germline V gene (reference sequence) yields SEHNR for CDR1 and FQNEAQ for CDR2. Many counts were recorded for this clonotype. The antigen it recognizes is unknown. Per-nucleotide qualities are absent, and no much larger clonotype sits a single base away. The study reported a robust and sensitive protocol to amplify, sequence and analyze TCRs, based on 3' ligation of a UMI-containing oligonucleotide to TCR cDNA. For whole blood analysis, over 2 ml of peripheral blood was collected from healthy adult volunteers into Tempus tubes, and RNA was extracted following the manufacturer's instructions. Total RNA was treated with RQ1 DNase, without cell sorting, prior to reverse transcription, with an input of roughly 1 to 1,100 ng being targeted. To check how robust the pipeline was in samples where T cells make up a minority population, libraries were built from skin biopsies and whole blood.

Libraries were constructed by 5' RACE. Four rounds of PCR, run with the SP2 primer together with nested alpha and beta constant region primers, were used to amplify the ligated cDNA. For the blood and skin samples, reverse transcription of TCR RNA was done with SuperScript IV along with alpha and beta constant region primers. T4 RNA ligase 1 was used to ligate an oligonucleotide containing the Illumina SP2 primer and a UMI to the 3' end of the cDNA. The 12-nucleotide UMI consisted of two random hexamers with an eight-base spacer between the hexamers to prevent hairpin formation. From the second PCR onward, TCR alpha and beta chain libraries were processed separately, and dual indexing was applied for multiplexing. After pooling, the indexed libraries were analyzed by capillary electrophoresis and sequenced on either an Illumina MiSeq or NextSeq. PhiX DNA at 5-7% was spiked into libraries to increase base diversity and improve cluster recognition. The original pipeline was this. UMIs were extracted from read 2 by Demultiplexor and combined with the TCR sequence from read 1, and reads were split according to sample indices. V and J genes and V-J junctions were identified by Decombinator, which gave every TCR a five-part identifier that included V and J deletions. Collapsinator used UMIs to correct sequencing errors and PCR amplification heterogeneity, yielding UMI-based abundance per TCR. CDR3Translator turned identifiers into nucleotide sequence, translated that sequence into amino acids, and pulled out CDR3 regions based on terminal motifs. Error-corrected counts of alpha and beta TCRs from blood and skin were compared after being normalized to the amount of input RNA. The public reads were reanalyzed by TCRdb: fastp trimming at Q25, MiXCR alignment, in-frame beta chains only. For every CDR3 protein sequence, its rows merge into one entry that carries the most common genes and DNA. TCRdb, not the original authors, processed these V and J calls. The sample contains 45,000 to 55,000 distinct CDR3 sequences, about 4.5% of them found a single time. Jointly, the top ten make up approximately 0.84% of the sample.

Overall study results and their limits: The RNA-based method was acknowledged as potentially sensitive to TCR transcript changes with T cell activation and differentiation.

This clonotype was obtained from a female donor in good health. Here the chain combines TRBV7-9 and TRBJ2-2; a tentative D call is TRBD1 (6 bases match). The sequenced DNA is TGTGCCAGCAGTCTCGGACAGTACACCGGGGAGCTGTTTTTT. The encoded protein is CASSLGQYTGELFF.